This T cell receptor (beta chain) was recorded in a study of T cell responses to AZD1222 COVID-19 vaccine. The CDR3 covers 14 residues. The V gene lost 5 bases and the J gene lost 5 bases, with 15 bases spanning the gap. Germline V gene lookup returns CDR1 SEHNR and CDR2 FQNEAQ (reference sequence). Some clones are missing from TCRdb's copy, which holds only in-frame ones; the method was immunoSEQ multiplex PCR. The table lists 150,000 to 180,000 clones, around nine tenths of them singletons. This chain connects TRBV7-9 to TRBJ1-1; D is ambiguous. This TCR was sampled from an adult who received the AZD1222 COVID-19 vaccine. The specimen was peripheral blood, collected 28 days after the second AZD1222 dose. The chain's CDR3 is CASSRPGVGTEAFF. The CDR3 DNA follows: TGTGCCAGCAGCCGACCCGGTGTGGGGACTGAAGCTTTCTTT. The full variable domain, rest sourced from reference TRBV7-9 and TRBJ1-1, is DTGVSQNPRHKITKRGQNVTFRCDPISEHNRLYWYRQTLGQGPEFLTYFQNEAQLEKSRLLSDRFSAERPKGSFSTLEIQRTEQGDSAMYLCASSRPGVGTEAFFGQGTRLTVV.